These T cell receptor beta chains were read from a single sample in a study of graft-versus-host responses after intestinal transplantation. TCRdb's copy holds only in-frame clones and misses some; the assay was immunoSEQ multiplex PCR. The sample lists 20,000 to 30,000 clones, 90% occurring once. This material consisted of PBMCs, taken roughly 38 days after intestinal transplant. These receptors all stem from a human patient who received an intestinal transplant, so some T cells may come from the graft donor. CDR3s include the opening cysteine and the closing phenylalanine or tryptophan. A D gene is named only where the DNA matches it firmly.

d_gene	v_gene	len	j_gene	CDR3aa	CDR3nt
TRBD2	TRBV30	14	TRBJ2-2	CALGGGGNTGELFF	TGTGCCCTGGGAGGCGGGGGGAACACCGGGGAGCTGTTTTTT
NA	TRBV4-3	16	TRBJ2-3	CASSQDSGGPIDTQYF	TGCGCCAGCAGCCAAGACTCAGGGGGGCCTATTGATACGCAGTATTTT
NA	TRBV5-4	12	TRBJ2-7	CASSVGSYEQYF	TGTGCCAGCAGCGTCGGCAGCTACGAGCAGTACTTC
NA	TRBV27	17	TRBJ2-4	CASARGPAGMAKNIQYF	TGTGCCAGCGCGCGGGGGCCCGCCGGGATGGCCAAAAACATTCAGTACTTC
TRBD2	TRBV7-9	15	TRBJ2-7	CASSLLLAGDYEQYF	TGTGCCAGCAGCTTACTTCTAGCGGGAGACTACGAGCAGTACTTC
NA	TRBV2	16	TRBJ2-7	CASSHYTIRRYYEQYF	TGTGCCAGCAGTCACTACACGATCCGGAGATACTACGAGCAGTACTTC
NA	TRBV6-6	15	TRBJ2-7	CASSYRGGVPYEQYF	TGTGCCAGCAGTTACCGGGGCGGGGTTCCCTACGAGCAGTACTTC
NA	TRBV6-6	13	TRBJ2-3	CASEGLGSDTQYF	TGTGCCAGCGAGGGGTTGGGATCAGATACGCAGTATTTT
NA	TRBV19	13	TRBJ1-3	CASSITGGNTIYF	TGTGCCAGTAGTATAACGGGTGGAAACACCATATATTTT
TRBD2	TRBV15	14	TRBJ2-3	CATSGSGIRYTQYF	TGTGCCACCAGCGGTAGCGGGATCAGGTATACGCAGTATTTT